Shown below are 10 T cell receptor beta chains from a single sample sequenced in a study of vaccination and CD4 T cells after COVID-19. These receptors lack a known antigen. The Oncomine TCR Beta short-read assay was applied to DNA of cultured CD4+ T cells. TCRdb re-analysed the PCR reads in MiXCR, keeping a single row per CDR3 protein. Found here are about 17,000 distinct CDR3 sequences, roughly 30% of them singletons; the top ten hold 15% to 18%. The treatment denotes: approximately nine-day PBMC culture with coronavirus spike peptide pools or control peptides (ViraFEST assay). Sequencing input: cultured CD4+ T cells from blood. All receptors derive from a human donor with COVID-19.

The chain uses TRBV2 and TRBJ2-7; the match to TRBD1 covers 7 bases. The CDR3 length is 14 residues. CDR1 is SNHLY, CDR2 FYNNEI, per germline. Trimming cost V 3 bases and J 0 bases; bases outside gene matches: 2. CDR3 protein: CASSEGQPSYEQYF. For the CDR3, the DNA is TGTGCCAGCAGTGAGGGACAGCCCTCCTACGAGCAGTACTTC.

This clonotype was recorded a few times. This chain uses TRBV10-3 with TRBJ1-1, with D possibly being TRBD1 (5 bases). The germline V gene has CDR1 ENHRY and CDR2 SYGVKD. This CDR3 comprises 15 residues. V was cut by 3 bases and J by 0 bases, with 11 bases left in between. CDR3 sequence reads: CAISDYPGLNTEAFF. In nucleotides, the CDR3 is TGTGCCATCAGTGATTACCCAGGGTTGAACACTGAAGCTTTCTTT.

Relative to its sample, this clonotype is medium-sized (0.01 to 0.1%). The chain joins TRBV20-1 to TRBJ2-3; TRBD2 is a possible D gene (5 bases). The ends were cut back, 5 bases at V and 3 bases at J, with 15 bases in the middle. Germline loops: CDR1 DFQATT, CDR2 SNEGSKA (reference sequence). The CDR3 is made up of 14 amino acids. This CDR3 is CSALERGRTDTQYF. The CDR3 DNA sequence: TGCAGTGCTCTTGAGCGAGGGCGTACAGATACGCAGTATTTT.

This clonotype was seen a handful of times. This sequence joins TRBV10-2 and TRBJ1-2; D possibly corresponds to TRBD1 (5 bases). The CDR3 consists of 14 residues. V was pared by 2 bases and J by 7 bases, with 14 bases between. CDR1 and CDR2 (germline): WSHSY, SAAADI. The chain's CDR3 is CASSEAWDGAGYTF. The CDR3 DNA reads as TGCGCCAGCAGTGAGGCTTGGGACGGTGCTGGCTACACCTTC.

Turning to this clonotype: The junction does not match germline at one end; this may be a read error. V is TRBV4-1 and J is TRBJ2-7; 10 bases map to TRBD1. The CDR3 totals 16 residues. Per germline, CDR1 MGHRA and CDR2 YSYEKL. The CDR3 nucleotides are TGCGCCAGCAGCCAAGATTCGGGACAGGGGACGGTTCTACGGGACTTC. Its translation is CASSQDSGQGTVLRDF.

This clonotype appeared a single time. The J gene is TRBJ2-1, the V gene TRBV18; TRBD2 matches at 9 bases. CDR1 KGHSH and CDR2 LQKENI come from the germline V gene. V shed 3 bases, J shed 7 bases, and the junction held 16 bases outside the gene matches. This CDR3 region has 18 residues. The CDR3 loop is CASSPSGGRASRGNEQFF. In nucleotides, the CDR3 is TGTGCCAGCTCACCGAGCGGGGGGCGCGCCTCCCGAGGGAATGAGCAGTTCTTC.

The chain carries TRBV7-9 and TRBJ1-3, with unresolved D. From germline, CDR1 is SEHNR and CDR2 FQNEAQ (reference sequence). V was clipped by 5 bases and J by 4 bases, with 3 bases between them. This CDR3 contains 11 residues. Written as DNA, the CDR3 is TGTGCCAGCAGCCGAGGAAACACCATATATTTT. This sequence encodes CASSRGNTIYF.

Details on this clonotype: One end of the junction is discordant with germline, which a read error may explain. The V call is TRBV19, the J call TRBJ1-2, with D possibly being TRBD1 (6 bases). The V gene's germline CDR1 is LNHDA and CDR2 SQIVND (reference sequence). The CDR3 has 15 amino acids. The CDR3 spells CASSKDSKIYYGHTF. CDR3 nucleotide sequence: TGTGCCAGTAGTAAGGACAGCAAAATTTACTATGGCCACACCTTC.

In this sample, this clonotype turned up a few times. J is TRBJ2-3 and V is TRBV9; 10 nucleotides line up with TRBD1. With 3 bases clipped from V and 3 bases from J, the junction kept 7 bases outside the gene matches. Looked up from germline, CDR1 is SGDLS and CDR2 is YYNGEE. The CDR3 has 16 residues. The CDR3 sequence: CASSGGQGVVTDTQYF. The CDR3 region has the DNA TGTGCCAGCAGCGGCGGACAGGGGGTAGTAACAGATACGCAGTATTTT.

The V call is TRBV20-1, the J call TRBJ1-2, with TRBD1 identical over 10 bases. Losses at the gene ends were 3 bases for V and 8 bases for J; bases not matched to a gene: 6. Germline V lookup: CDR1 DFQATT, CDR2 SNEGSKA (reference sequence). This CDR3 contains 13 residues. The CDR3 here is CSARGQGNGGYTF. DNA of the CDR3: TGCAGTGCTAGGGGACAGGGGAATGGGGGCTACACCTTC.